Below, 20 T cell receptor beta chains from the same sample are listed, as sequenced in a study of T cell responses to AZD1222 COVID-19 vaccine. Assay used: immunoSEQ multiplex PCR; TCRdb lists only in-frame clones, some missing. This repertoire shows 150,000 to 200,000 clones, 92% found once; its top ten account for about 2.5%. The sample here was peripheral blood, taken on day 0 of AZD1222 vaccination. The receptors stem from an adult in good health.

The chain employs TRBV27 and TRBJ1-2, with D perhaps matching TRBD1 (5 bases). Trimming shortened V by 6 bases and J by 4 bases, and 12 bases separated the two germline ends. The germline gives CDR1 MNHEY, CDR2 SMNVEV (reference sequence). The CDR3 is made up of 13 amino acids. CDR3 coding DNA: TGTGCCAGCAGGCAGGGCTTGGGCTATGGCTACACCTTC. Amino acids: CASRQGLGYGYTF.

V and J are TRBV2 and TRBJ1-3, with 8 positions matching TRBD1. The junction had 10 bases not matched to a gene; V was cut back by 5 bases and J by 10 bases. CDR1 and CDR2 from the germline V gene are SNHLY and FYNNEI. This CDR3 has 14 residues. The CDR3 protein is CASSPRTGIYTIYF. The CDR3 nucleotides are TGTGCCAGCAGTCCCAGGACAGGGATATATACCATATATTTT.

The rearrangement uses TRBV7-7 and TRBJ2-5; the D call may be TRBD1 or TRBD2 (5 bases each). CDR1 and CDR2 from the germline V gene are SSHAT and FNYEAQ (reference sequence). This CDR3 has 16 amino acids. V lost 1 base to trimming and J lost 5 bases, with 17 bases between them. In nucleotides, the CDR3 is TGTGCCAGCAGCTTAGGGTTCGGGGCAGGTCCGGAGACCCAGTACTTC. It codes for CASSLGFGAGPETQYF.

The chain has TRBV18 and TRBJ2-7, with TRBD1 identical over 7 bases. With V trimmed by 3 bases and J by 6 bases, 11 bases remained unmatched. The CDR3 length is 15 residues. Germline CDR1 KGHSH, CDR2 LQKENI. The CDR3 spells CASSPLQGKDSEQYF. CDR3 DNA sequence: TGTGCCAGCTCACCTTTACAGGGGAAGGATTCCGAGCAGTACTTC.

This clone was seen only once. This rearrangement joins TRBV5-1 to TRBJ2-3, with 10 bases identical to TRBD2. Germline V gene data show CDR1 as SGHRS and CDR2 as YFSETQ. The CDR3 runs to 15 residues. The ends lost 0 bases at V and 4 bases at J; junction bases unmatched: 2. In nucleotides, the CDR3 is TGCGCCAGCAGCTTGGAAGGACTAGCGGCAGATACGCAGTATTTT. Translating it yields CASSLEGLAADTQYF.

The chain employs TRBV3-1 (or the pseudogene TRBV3-2) and TRBJ1-4; 10 positions match TRBD1. Trimming at V came to 1 base and at J to 8 bases, leaving 10 bases not matched to a gene. CDR3 length: 17 residues. Per the germline V gene, CDR1 is LGHDT and CDR2 is YNNKEL (reference sequence). As DNA, the CDR3 is TGTGCCAGCAGCCAAGGAACCGGTGACAGGGGGCGAGAAAAACTGTTTTTT. Protein: CASSQGTGDRGREKLFF.

The V gene is TRBV28, the J gene TRBJ2-7; the match to TRBD2 covers 7 bases. The CDR3 loop spans 15 amino acids. The ends lost 4 bases at V and 9 bases at J; junction bases unmatched: 15. Germline loops: CDR1 MDHEN, CDR2 SYDVKM. In DNA, the CDR3 is TGTGCCAGCAGTTCCGGACTAGAGGGGACTTTCGGGCAGTACTTC. This sequence encodes CASSSGLEGTFGQYF.

The chain joins TRBV30 to TRBJ1-6, with 8 bases aligning to TRBD1. The CDR3 spans 14 residues. Germline assignment: CDR1 GTSNPN and CDR2 SVGIG (reference sequence). The junction had 4 bases not matched to a gene; V was cut back by 4 bases and J by 5 bases. CDR3 nucleotide sequence: TGTGCCTGGACCCAGGGGGCTGATAATTCACCCCTCCACTTT. Translating gives CAWTQGADNSPLHF.

This chain connects TRBV3-1 (or the pseudogene TRBV3-2) to TRBJ1-1, with D unresolved. The germline CDR1 and CDR2 sequences are LGHDT and YNNKEL (reference sequence). The CDR3 spans 14 residues. Trimming shortened V by 1 base and J by 6 bases, and 12 bases separated the two germline ends. CDR3 in amino acids: CASSQVQDVAEAFF. CDR3 nucleotides: TGTGCCAGCAGCCAAGTCCAGGATGTGGCTGAAGCTTTCTTT.

This chain connects TRBV15 to TRBJ1-2; D possibly corresponds to TRBD1 (6 bases). The germline V gene encodes CDR1 LNHNV and CDR2 YYDKDF (reference sequence). The V and J ends lost 7 bases and 7 bases respectively, with 16 bases between them. CDR3 length: 13 residues. The CDR3 sequence is CATKQVARGGYTF. As DNA, the CDR3 is TGTGCCACCAAGCAGGTCGCCAGGGGTGGCTACACCTTC.

The genes are TRBV30 and TRBJ1-3; unclear D gene. Trimming cost V 0 bases and J 4 bases, with 10 bases left between them. This CDR3 is 14 amino acids long. Per the germline V gene, CDR1 is GTSNPN and CDR2 is SVGIG (reference sequence). In DNA form, the CDR3 reads TGTGCCTGGAGTGTGTCGGGGTACGGAAACACCATATATTTT. Translated, it gives CAWSVSGYGNTIYF.

In DNA, the CDR3 is TGTGCCAGCAGCGGAAAAATAGTGTTGGAGCAGTTCTTC. It translates to CASSGKIVLEQFF. The rearrangement uses TRBV9 and TRBJ2-1; no clear D gene. Trimming pared 3 bases from V and 10 bases from J, leaving 14 bases between. Per the germline V gene, CDR1 is SGDLS and CDR2 is YYNGEE. There are 13 residues in the CDR3.

The genes are TRBV6-1 and TRBJ1-6, with 7 bases fitting TRBD1. Looked up from germline, CDR1 is MNHNS and CDR2 is SASEGT. This CDR3 comprises 14 residues. V dropped 8 bases and J dropped 6; count of bases not matched to a gene: 7. The CDR3 loop is CASLNRGPNSPLHF. CDR3 DNA sequence: TGTGCCAGCCTGAACAGGGGCCCTAATTCACCCCTCCACTTT.

V usage is TRBV13 and J usage is TRBJ1-4; D is unresolved. The CDR3 has 14 amino acids. Germline V gene data show CDR1 as PRHDT and CDR2 as FYEKMQ (reference sequence). V lost 8 bases and J lost 8, with 18 bases in between. The CDR3 DNA follows: TGTGCCAGCCGCTGGGCCGGTGGAAACGAAAAACTGTTTTTT. This gives the protein CASRWAGGNEKLFF.

The chain employs TRBV6-5 and TRBJ2-5; D may be TRBD1 or TRBD2 (6 bases each). CDR3 length: 14 amino acids. Germline values: CDR1 MNHEY, CDR2 SVGAGI. CDR3: CATSMGGQQETQYF. CDR3 DNA: TGTGCTACGTCTATGGGGGGCCAGCAGGAGACCCAGTACTTC.

V gene TRBV15 combines with J gene TRBJ2-2; D gene unclear. Germline V gene sequence: CDR1 LNHNV, CDR2 YYDKDF (reference sequence). CDR3 size: 14 residues. V lost 0 bases to trimming and J lost 4 bases, with 6 bases between them. The CDR3 coding sequence is TGTGCCACCAGCAGAGATCCCAGCACCGGGGAGCTGTTTTTT. Translated: CATSRDPSTGELFF.

The chain carries TRBV7-9 and TRBJ2-7; 8 nucleotides align to TRBD2. The ends lost 8 bases at V and 5 bases at J; junction bases unmatched: 8. Germline loops: CDR1 SEHNR, CDR2 FQNEAQ (reference sequence). This CDR3 has 13 residues. The CDR3 is CASGLREDHEQYF. DNA for the CDR3: TGTGCCAGCGGCCTGCGGGAGGACCACGAGCAGTACTTC.

The V call is TRBV18, the J call TRBJ1-6; 7 nucleotides line up with TRBD1. Trimming at V came to 1 base and at J to 8 bases, leaving 8 bases not matched to a gene. Looked up from germline, CDR1 is KGHSH and CDR2 is LQKENI. The CDR3 contains 16 residues. Here the CDR3 DNA reads TGTGCCAGCTCACCACGTGCAGGGGGGGGAGATTCACCCCTCCACTTT. It encodes CASSPRAGGGDSPLHF.

The chain is built from TRBV19 and TRBJ1-2, with unresolved D. This CDR3 region has 13 residues. V was pared by 3 bases and J by 2 bases, with 7 bases between. CDR1 and CDR2 (germline): LNHDA, SQIVND (reference sequence). CDR3 protein: CASSITLNYGYTF. The DNA of the CDR3 is TGTGCCAGTAGTATCACGCTCAACTATGGCTACACCTTC.

V usage is TRBV10-3 and J usage is TRBJ2-2; the D gene could be TRBD1 or TRBD2 (6 bases each). The V end was cut by 9 bases, the J end by 7 bases, with 18 bases between. The CDR3 extends over 14 amino acids. The germline V gene encodes CDR1 ENHRY and CDR2 SYGVKD. The CDR3 coding sequence is TGTGCCATTAGGCTTGACAGGAGGGTCGGGGAGCTGTTTTTT. Protein: CAIRLDRRVGELFF.